This T cell receptor (beta chain) comes out of a study of blood T cell repertoires in COVID-19. Study-wide context: Acute-phase and convalescent COVID-19 samples originated in the United States, Italy and Spain. Sources were T cells, B-cell-depleted T cells, or PBMCs; the material itself was cDNA or gDNA.

CDR1 is MGHRA, CDR2 YSYEKL, per germline. The V segment lost 2 bases and the J segment 4 bases; nucleotides outside the gene matches: 4. The CDR3 has 15 amino acids. As processed by the authors: Amplification with reference gene primers provided the estimates of nucleated cell counts. The table came from immunoSEQ multiplex PCR; TCRdb's copy has only in-frame clones and leaves some out. V, J and clone size are those of that table, while D and trimming were read from the DNA. The sample holds around 300,000 clones, roughly 87% seen once. The chain has TRBV4-1 and TRBJ1-4; 7 positions agree with TRBD1. The source of this sequence is a man aged 45 to 65 with active or convalescent COVID-19. The specimen was peripheral blood. The CDR3 DNA sequence: TGCGCCAGCAGCCAACAGGGGGGAAGTAATGAAAAACTGTTTTTT. This translates into CASSQQGGSNEKLFF.